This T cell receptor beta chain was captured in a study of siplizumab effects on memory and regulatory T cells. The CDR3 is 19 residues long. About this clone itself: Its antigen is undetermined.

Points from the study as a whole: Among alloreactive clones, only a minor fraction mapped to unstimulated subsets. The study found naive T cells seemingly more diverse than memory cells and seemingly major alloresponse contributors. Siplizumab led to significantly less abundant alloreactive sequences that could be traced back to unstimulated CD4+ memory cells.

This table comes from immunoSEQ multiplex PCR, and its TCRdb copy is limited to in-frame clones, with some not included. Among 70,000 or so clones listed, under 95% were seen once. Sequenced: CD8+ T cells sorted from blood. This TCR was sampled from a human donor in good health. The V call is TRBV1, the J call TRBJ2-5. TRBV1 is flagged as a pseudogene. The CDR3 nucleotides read TGCACCAGCAGCCACCCAAGGGGAGCGGCCCTCTCGTACCAAGAGACCCAGTACTTC. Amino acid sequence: CTSSHPRGAALSYQETQYF.